The 32 T cell receptor beta chains given below trace back to one sample, sequenced in a study of blood T cell repertoires in COVID-19. TCRdb's table, derived via immunoSEQ multiplex PCR, lists solely in-frame clones and lacks some. The sample contains over 250,000 clones, 70% to 90% of which appear only once. Sequencing was performed on PBMCs or T cells enriched from blood (not recorded which). Receptors were obtained from an older woman in a cohort exposed to, infected with or recovered from COVID-19 (not recorded which).

CDR3 in amino acids: CASRGQGIYNEQFF. CDR3 nucleotides: TGTGCCAGCAGGGGACAGGGGATCTACAATGAGCAGTTCTTC. J is TRBJ2-1 and V is TRBV28, with 10 bases matching TRBD1. The V and J ends lost 6 bases and 3 bases, in that order; junction bases with no gene match: 2. CDR1 and CDR2 (germline): MDHEN, SYDVKM. The CDR3 is made up of 14 amino acids.

This clone was seen a few times. The chain recombines TRBV7-3 with TRBJ2-2; the match to TRBD2 covers 13 bases. J was trimmed by 0 bases and V by 5 bases; bases with no gene match: 0. CDR3 length: 16 residues. From germline, CDR1 is SGHTA and CDR2 FQGTGA. The CDR3 sequence: CASSGTSGTNTGELFF. CDR3 DNA sequence: TGTGCCAGCAGCGGGACTAGCGGGACGAACACCGGGGAGCTGTTTTTT.

A note on this clone: Other nucleotide sequences in the sample specify the same CDR3. The chain couples TRBV4-2 to TRBJ1-2; unclear D gene. The CDR3 is made up of 12 amino acids. The V gene lost 1 base and the J gene lost 5 bases, with 5 bases spanning the gap. Germline CDR1 is LGHNA and CDR2 is YNFKEQ. The CDR3 sequence: CASSQGEYGYTF. As DNA, the CDR3 is TGTGCCAGCAGCCAAGGAGAATATGGCTACACCTTC.

This clone was observed a single time. V usage is TRBV5-1 and J usage is TRBJ2-1; 11 bases are a match to TRBD1. Germline V gives CDR1 SGHRS, CDR2 YFSETQ. The V and J ends lost 2 bases and 0 bases, in that order; junction bases with no gene match: 13. This CDR3 comprises 20 residues. This CDR3 reads CASSLDRTGGYRSSYNEQFF. As DNA, the CDR3 is TGCGCCAGCAGCTTAGATCGGACAGGGGGCTATCGAAGCTCCTACAATGAGCAGTTCTTC.

The gene calls are TRBV28 and TRBJ1-3; 12 bases agree with TRBD1. Germline CDR1 is MDHEN and CDR2 is SYDVKM. The CDR3 is 17 residues long. Trimming removed 2 bases from V and 3 bases from J; junction bases left unmatched: 5. CDR3 residues: CASSLRDRGPFGNTIYF. The CDR3 DNA follows: TGTGCCAGCAGTTTACGGGACAGGGGGCCTTTTGGAAACACCATATATTTT.

The chain employs TRBV7-8 and TRBJ2-3, with TRBD2 identical over 7 bases. Germline loops: CDR1 SGHVS, CDR2 FQNEAQ. V lost 3 bases and J lost 5; bases outside the gene matches: 8. CDR3 length equals 15 residues. CDR3 coding DNA: TGTGCCAGCAGCTTGAATGGAGGGAGGGAAGATACGCAGTATTTT. This sequence encodes CASSLNGGREDTQYF.

The chain is built from TRBV5-1 and TRBJ1-1; 7 bases agree with TRBD1. CDR3 length: 14 amino acids. The germline V gene encodes CDR1 SGHRS and CDR2 YFSETQ. Losses at the gene ends were 3 bases for V and 5 bases for J; bases not matched to a gene: 7. This CDR3 is CASSSTGLRTEAFF. The CDR3 coding sequence is TGCGCCAGCAGCTCGACAGGGTTGAGAACTGAAGCTTTCTTT.

This sequence joins TRBV9 and TRBJ2-5; TRBD1 matches 8 bases. The trim removed 0 bases at V and 7 bases at J, leaving 5 bases unmatched. The CDR3 sequence is 14 residues long. Germline CDR1 and CDR2: SGDLS and YYNGEE. The DNA for the CDR3 is TGTGCCAGCAGCGTAGCCGGGACAGGAGGGACCCAGTACTTC. Its translation is CASSVAGTGGTQYF.

The chain uses TRBV2 and TRBJ2-1; 7 bases align to TRBD1. V was clipped by 6 bases and J by 9 bases; unmatched bases: 11. This CDR3 has 14 amino acids. Germline V gene data show CDR1 as SNHLY and CDR2 as FYNNEI. CDR3 DNA sequence: TGTGCCAGCAGGCCAGGCGACAGGGCGGGTGAGCAGTTCTTC. This gives the protein CASRPGDRAGEQFF.

The J gene is TRBJ1-1, the V gene TRBV28, with D maybe TRBD1 (6 bases). From germline, CDR1 is MDHEN and CDR2 SYDVKM. The CDR3 runs 15 residues. V was pared by 7 bases and J by 4 bases, with 19 bases between. CDR3 in DNA: TGTGCCAGCACCCTACGCCGGGGGGCCCGCACTGAAGCTTTCTTT. It specifies CASTLRRGARTEAFF. Filled out from reference TRBV28 and TRBJ1-1, the complete variable domain reads DVKVTQSSRYLVKRTGEKVFLECVQDMDHENMFWYRQDPGLGLRLIYFSYDVKMKEKGDIPEGYSVSREKKERFSLILESASTNQTSMYLCASTLRRGARTEAFFGQGTRLTVV.

This sequence joins TRBV6-5 and TRBJ2-1, with 10 bases matching TRBD1. Per the germline V gene, CDR1 is MNHEY and CDR2 is SVGAGI. J lost 9 bases, V lost 6 bases, and 8 bases had no gene match. CDR3 length: 14 amino acids. CDR3 DNA sequence: TGTGCCAGCAGCAGACAGGGGGCGCGTTCTGAGCAGTTCTTC. This gives the protein CASSRQGARSEQFF.

The V and J genes are TRBV2 and TRBJ2-7, with 10 positions matching TRBD2. Germline assignment: CDR1 SNHLY and CDR2 FYNNEI. The CDR3 sequence is 14 residues long. V was pared by 3 bases and J by 5 bases, with 4 bases of the junction left unmatched. CDR3 in amino acids: CASSDPSGRNEQYF. As DNA, the CDR3 is TGTGCCAGCAGTGACCCTAGCGGGAGAAACGAGCAGTACTTC.

The chain links TRBV6-5 to TRBJ2-7; 7 nucleotides agree with TRBD1. CDR3 length: 13 residues. Germline CDR1 MNHEY, CDR2 SVGAGI. V shed 7 bases and J 2 bases; nucleotides not matched to a gene: 5. CDR3 nucleotide sequence: TGTGCCAGCATCTCGGGACAGACCTACGAGCAGTACTTC. This codes for CASISGQTYEQYF.

The chain recombines TRBV11-1 with TRBJ2-2, with 9 bases identical to TRBD1. Per germline, CDR1 SGHAT and CDR2 FQDESV (reference sequence). V was pared by 5 bases and J by 6 bases, with 4 bases of the junction left unmatched. CDR3 length equals 14 residues. As DNA, the CDR3 is TGTGCCAGCAGCCCCAGACAGGGGGCCGGGGAGCTGTTTTTT. This gives the protein CASSPRQGAGELFF.

V usage is TRBV10-1 and J usage is TRBJ1-3; D perhaps matches TRBD1 (5 bases). The CDR3 is 13 residues long. The germline V gene encodes CDR1 WNHNN and CDR2 SYGVQD (reference sequence). The germline V and J ends were trimmed by 8 bases and 4 bases, with 12 bases remaining between them. The CDR3 reads CASDSSGGNTIYF. The DNA of the CDR3 is TGCGCCAGCGACAGCTCTGGAGGAAACACCATATATTTT.

The CDR3 coding sequence is TGTGCCAGCAGGAAGGACAGGGCGGGATCCAATGAGCAGTTCTTC. This translates into CASRKDRAGSNEQFF. The chain carries TRBV5-6 and TRBJ2-1; TRBD1 matches 8 bases. The CDR3 covers 15 residues. J was trimmed by 6 bases and V by 5 bases; bases with no gene match: 10. Germline values: CDR1 SGHDT, CDR2 YYEEEE.

The CDR3 region has the DNA TGTGCCAGCAGCCTAGGACTAGCGGGTCCTCAAGAGACCCAGTACTTC. It codes for CASSLGLAGPQETQYF. The gene calls are TRBV5-5 and TRBJ2-5; 11 bases agree with TRBD2. The CDR3 has 16 residues. Germline CDR1 is SGHKS and CDR2 is YYEKEE (reference sequence). V was pared by 4 bases and J by 2 bases, with 7 bases of the junction left unmatched.

The J gene is TRBJ2-7, the V gene TRBV5-1; TRBD1 is a possible D gene (5 bases). Deletions cut 2 bases from V and 0 bases from J, with 9 bases between. The germline V gene has CDR1 SGHRS and CDR2 YFSETQ. This CDR3 is built from 14 residues. The CDR3 coding sequence is TGCGCCAGCAGCTTCCTGACAGCCTCCTACGAGCAGTACTTC. Amino acid sequence: CASSFLTASYEQYF.

J is TRBJ2-7 and V is TRBV4-1; 16 positions agree with TRBD2. Trimming took 4 bases from V and 4 from J; bases not matched to a gene: 1. The CDR3 sequence is 15 residues long. CDR1 is MGHRA, CDR2 YSYEKL, per germline. The CDR3 nucleotides are TGCGCCAGCAGCCCGGGACTAGCGGGAGGGTACGAGCAGTACTTC. Its protein product is CASSPGLAGGYEQYF.

This clone showed up just once. The V gene is TRBV5-4, the J gene TRBJ1-1; 11 bases align to TRBD1. Germline values: CDR1 SGHNT, CDR2 YYREEE (reference sequence). Losses at the gene ends were 5 bases for V and 10 bases for J; bases not matched to a gene: 7. CDR3 length: 13 residues. The CDR3: CASRADRGRRAFF. CDR3 bases: TGTGCCAGCAGGGCGGACAGGGGGCGCCGAGCTTTCTTT.

The chain employs TRBV24-1 and TRBJ2-3; 7 positions match TRBD2. J was trimmed by 4 bases and V by 7 bases; bases with no gene match: 7. CDR3 length: 14 amino acids. Germline-derived CDR1 and CDR2 are KGHDR and SFDVKD. CDR3 amino acids: CATSLAAPSDTQYF. CDR3 coding DNA: TGTGCCACCAGCCTAGCGGCCCCGTCAGATACGCAGTATTTT.

In its sample, this clone was seen a few times. The V and J genes are TRBV2 and TRBJ1-2; 9 nucleotides align to TRBD1. The CDR3 is 14 amino acids. The V gene end was trimmed by 8 bases and the J gene end by 6 bases; junction bases not matched to a gene: 10. The germline V gene has CDR1 SNHLY and CDR2 FYNNEI. In DNA form, the CDR3 reads TGTGCCAGCTTGTACGGGACAGGGTCTAATGGCTACACCTTC. Its protein product is CASLYGTGSNGYTF.

V gene TRBV19 combines with J gene TRBJ2-2, with 8 bases that match TRBD2. This CDR3 comprises 16 residues. Trimming took 10 bases from V and 1 from J; bases not matched to a gene: 11. Looked up from germline, CDR1 is LNHDA and CDR2 is SQIVND (reference sequence). Here the CDR3 DNA reads TGTGCCATCTCCCCCTCCGGGAGGGTGAACACCGGGGAGCTGTTTTTT. Translating it yields CAISPSGRVNTGELFF. The full variable domain, with the rest looked up from reference TRBV19 and TRBJ2-2, is DGGITQSPKYLFRKEGQNVTLSCEQNLNHDAMYWYRQDPGQGLRLIYYSQIVNDFQKGDIAEGYSVSREKKESFPLTVTSAQKNPTAFYLCAISPSGRVNTGELFFGEGSRLTVL.

The chain is built from TRBV5-4 and TRBJ2-1, with 13 nucleotides matching TRBD2. V lost 4 bases to trimming and J lost 4 bases; unmatched junction nucleotides: 8. The CDR3 runs to 17 residues. CDR1 is SGHNT, CDR2 YYREEE, per germline (reference sequence). CDR3 nucleotides: TGTGCCAGCAGCACCCGGACTAGCGGGGGACCTTACAATGAGCAGTTCTTC. Amino acid sequence: CASSTRTSGGPYNEQFF.

The chain is built from TRBV6-5 and TRBJ2-7; a weak D match, TRBD2 (7 bases). The CDR3 runs to 14 residues. Trimming cost V 4 bases and J 7 bases, with 17 bases left between them. The germline V gene encodes CDR1 MNHEY and CDR2 SVGAGI. CDR3 sequence (DNA): TGTGCCAGCAGTTTAACAGGGAGGGGAAAAGAGCAGTACTTC. This translates into CASSLTGRGKEQYF.

J is TRBJ2-5 and V is TRBV7-8, with D perhaps TRBD1 (5 bases). Germline V gene data show CDR1 as SGHVS and CDR2 as FQNEAQ. The CDR3 has 14 amino acids. V was clipped by 5 bases and J by 5 bases, with 15 bases between them. The CDR3 protein is CASSPLAGPETQYF. For the CDR3, the DNA is TGTGCCAGCAGCCCCTTGGCAGGGCCGGAGACCCAGTACTTC.

This clone was detected only once. The rearrangement joins TRBV27 to TRBJ2-1, with D possibly matching TRBD1 (6 bases). V shed 1 base and J shed 7 bases, with 17 bases lying between them. Germline V gives CDR1 MNHEY, CDR2 SMNVEV (reference sequence). There are 16 residues in the CDR3. CDR3 region: CASSLFPRGHSNEQFF. As DNA, the CDR3 is TGTGCCAGCAGTTTATTCCCCAGGGGCCATTCTAATGAGCAGTTCTTC.

This clone was observed a few times. The chain has TRBV19 and TRBJ1-5; D possibly corresponds to TRBD1 (5 bases). Trimming took 3 bases from V and 4 from J, leaving 10 bases between them. The CDR3 contains 14 residues. Germline V gene lookup returns CDR1 LNHDA and CDR2 SQIVND (reference sequence). The CDR3 sequence: CASSIRTPNQPQHF. In DNA form, the CDR3 reads TGTGCCAGTAGTATCAGGACACCTAATCAGCCCCAGCATTTT.

The chain carries TRBV7-3 and TRBJ2-5, with a possible D match to TRBD2 (6 bases). Trimming cost V 5 bases and J 1 base, with 14 bases left between them. CDR1 is SGHTA and CDR2 is FQGTGA in the germline V gene. The CDR3 covers 15 residues. The CDR3 is CASSTGLGGQETQYF. DNA of the CDR3: TGTGCCAGCAGCACCGGACTGGGGGGCCAAGAGACCCAGTACTTC.

The chain joins TRBV3-1 (or the pseudogene TRBV3-2) to TRBJ1-1; unclear D gene. V lost 0 bases to trimming and J lost 11 bases, with 10 bases between them. The CDR3 loop spans 12 amino acids. Germline-derived CDR1 and CDR2 are LGHDT and YNNKEL (reference sequence). CDR3 DNA sequence: TGTGCCAGCAGCCAAGATCCGGGTCGGGCTTTCTTT. Protein: CASSQDPGRAFF.

The rearrangement uses TRBV19 and TRBJ2-1; TRBD2 matches at 7 bases. CDR3 length: 14 amino acids. Germline trimming cut 8 bases from V and 7 bases from J; bases unmatched to any gene: 11. Germline V gene data show CDR1 as LNHDA and CDR2 as SQIVND (reference sequence). This chain's CDR3 is CASSPGGSWNEQFF. The CDR3 coding sequence is TGTGCCAGTTCCCCTGGCGGGAGTTGGAATGAGCAGTTCTTC.

This chain uses TRBV5-4 with TRBJ2-7, with D possibly being TRBD2 (7 bases). The CDR3 has 14 amino acids. V was shortened by 2 bases and J by 4 bases, with 13 bases between the two germline ends. In germline, CDR1 is SGHNT, CDR2 YYREEE (reference sequence). CDR3 in amino acids: CASSFGGANYEQYF. CDR3 bases: TGTGCCAGCAGCTTTGGGGGGGCGAATTACGAGCAGTACTTC.